This TCR beta chain was found in a study of low-dose radiotherapy and immunotherapy resistance in tumors. Overall study context: A dose of 1 Gy per fraction every two weeks went to Cohort 2, totaling 13 Gy over 26 weeks.

As for time point: after trial treatment. The treatment: LDRT plus nivolumab, ipilimumab, low-dose cyclophosphamide and aspirin (RACIN trial). Low-dose radiotherapy, low-dose cyclophosphamide, aspirin, ipilimumab and nivolumab were all given to the donors. This CDR3 region has 13 residues. V was pared by 6 bases and J by 5 bases, with 16 bases between. CDR1 and CDR2 from the germline V gene are SQVTM and ANQGSEA. Primers used for first-strand cDNA, a TRAV- and TRBV-specific set, covered both alpha and beta chains. The PCR that amplified TCRs ran for around 21 cycles, relying on a constant-region primer and a V-primer adapter. Isolated mRNA was amplified by in vitro transcription. TCRdb itself ran the reads through MiXCR, one entry per CDR3 protein. This table has approximately 84,000 distinct CDR3 sequences, over 15% appearing once. The sample holds many counts of this clonotype.

The chain combines TRBV29-1 with TRBJ1-1; no clear D. The sequence derives from a male donor with prostate cancer. The material was PBMCs, obtained after low-dose radiotherapy plus immunotherapy. CDR3 in amino acids: CSVEGLFNTEAFF. CDR3 sequence (DNA): TGCAGCGTAGAGGGTCTTTTTAATACTGAAGCTTTCTTT.